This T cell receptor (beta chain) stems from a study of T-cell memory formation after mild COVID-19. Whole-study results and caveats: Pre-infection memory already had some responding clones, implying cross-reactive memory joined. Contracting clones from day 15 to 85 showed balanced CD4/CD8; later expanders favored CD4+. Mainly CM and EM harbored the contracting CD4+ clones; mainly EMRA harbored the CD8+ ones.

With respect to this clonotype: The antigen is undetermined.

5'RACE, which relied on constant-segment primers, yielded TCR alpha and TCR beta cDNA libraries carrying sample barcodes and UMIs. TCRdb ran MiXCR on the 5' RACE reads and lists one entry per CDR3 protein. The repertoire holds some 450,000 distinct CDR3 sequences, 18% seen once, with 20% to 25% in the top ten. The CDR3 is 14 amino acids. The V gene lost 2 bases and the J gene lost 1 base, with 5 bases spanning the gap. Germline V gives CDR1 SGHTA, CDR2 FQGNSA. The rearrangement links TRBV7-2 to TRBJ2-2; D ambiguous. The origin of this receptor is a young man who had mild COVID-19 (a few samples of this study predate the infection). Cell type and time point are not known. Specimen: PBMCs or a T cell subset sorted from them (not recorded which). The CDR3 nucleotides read TGTGCCAGCAGCTTAAGGTGGAACACCGGGGAGCTGTTTTTT. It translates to CASSLRWNTGELFF. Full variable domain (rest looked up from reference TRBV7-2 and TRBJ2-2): GAGVSQSPSNKVTEKGKDVELRCDPISGHTALYWYRQSLGQGLEFLIYFQGNSAPDKSGLPSDRFSAERTGGSVSTLTIQRTQQEDSAVYLCASSLRWNTGELFFGEGSRLTVL.